The TCR beta chain described here comes from a study of T cell repertoires in cytomegalovirus infection. Whole-study context: Use of recently identified HLA-C-restricted and well-studied HLA-B-restricted CMV epitopes was part of the study. Matching HLA type and CMV infection were both indicated by public TCR beta signatures.

A few counts support this clonotype. Its antigen is currently unknown. The CDR3 has 14 residues. The V and J ends lost 1 base and 11 bases respectively, with 15 bases between them. TCRdb redid the calling of the reads with MiXCR, one entry per CDR3 protein. Of approximately 71,000 distinct CDR3 sequences listed, about 20% were seen once; the top ten hold roughly 62%. Points from the study as a whole: Totalled public TCR beta family frequency picked out people who carried CMV plus the relevant HLA. Dominating the ex vivo response were HLA-C-restricted CMV-specific TCR beta clonotypes.

The TCR sequence derives from a human donor in good health (CMV status not recorded). Some clones in this sample may be carry-over from other donors' samples. The sample was CD8+ T cells from cultured PBMCs, taken from culture after CMV antigen stimulation. This rearrangement joins TRBV12-3 or TRBV12-4 to TRBJ1-5; maybe TRBD1 (6 bases). Written as DNA, the CDR3 is TGTGCCAGCAGTTTAGGGACAGATATCAGGGCCCAGCATTTT. Translating it yields CASSLGTDIRAQHF.